A selection of T cell receptor beta chains follows, all from one sample in a study of T cells in Graves' hyperthyroidism and ophthalmopathy. MiXCR, applied by TCRdb to the multiplex PCR reads, yields one record per CDR3 protein. Found here are approximately 520,000 distinct CDR3 sequences, less than 25% of them singletons; the top ten hold 11%. Specimen: blood. All receptors derive from a woman in her twenties or thirties with Graves' ophthalmopathy. Both conserved end residues are part of each CDR3. D genes are given only for firm matches. Only part of the rows carry a size: once, few, many, or a class if the clone is expanded.

>TRBJ1-1|many|NA|TRBV19
CASSIPLGNTEAFF
TGTGCCAGTAGCATACCGTTGGGGAACACTGAAGCTTTCTTT
>TRBJ2-5|many|TRBD1|TRBV7-2
CASSETGGSETQYF
TGTGCCAGCAGCGAAACAGGGGGATCAGAGACCCAGTACTTC
>TRBJ2-5|NA|NA|TRBV20-1
CSAREPQEETQYF
TGCAGTGCTAGAGAACCGCAGGAAGAGACCCAGTACTTC
>TRBJ1-2|many|TRBD1|TRBV6-1
CASKRQGGGYTF
TGTGCCAGCAAGAGACAGGGTGGCGGCTACACCTTC
>TRBJ2-2|NA|NA|TRBV25-1
CASSDLLGGELFF
TGTGCCAGCAGTGACCTCCTTGGAGGGGAGCTGTTTTTT
>TRBJ1-1|many|TRBD1|TRBV4-1
CASSQELQGRTEAFF
TGCGCCAGCAGCCAAGAGCTACAGGGGAGGACTGAAGCTTTCTTT
>TRBJ2-7|NA|TRBD1|TRBV28
CASSLDRESSEQYF
TGTGCCAGCAGCCTAGACAGGGAATCAAGCGAGCAGTACTTC
>TRBJ1-5|many|TRBD1|TRBV29-1
CSVVLQGVLSNQPQHF
TGCAGCGTTGTCCTGCAGGGGGTATTAAGCAATCAGCCCCAGCATTTT
>TRBJ1-1|NA|TRBD1|TRBV7-9
CASSPGTEGIVNTEAFF
TGTGCCAGCAGCCCTGGGACAGAAGGAATCGTGAACACTGAAGCTTTCTTT
>TRBJ1-5|many|NA|TRBV4-2
CASSPIGINQPQHF
TGTGCCAGCAGCCCCATTGGGATTAATCAGCCCCAGCATTTT
>TRBJ1-6|NA|NA|TRBV6-2/TRBV6-3
CASSSSGKNNSPLHF
TGTGCCAGCAGTTCGTCTGGGAAAAATAATTCACCCCTCCACTTT
>TRBJ2-7|NA|NA|TRBV7-8
CASSLVSQYEQYF
TGTGCCAGCAGCTTAGTTTCGCAATACGAGCAGTACTTC
>TRBJ2-7|many|NA|TRBV7-9
CASSLSADYVEQYF
TGTGCCAGCAGCTTAAGTGCAGACTACGTTGAGCAGTACTTC
>TRBJ1-1|many|NA|TRBV30
CAWSAYKNTEAFF
TGTGCCTGGAGCGCTTATAAGAACACTGAAGCTTTCTTT
>TRBJ1-6|many|NA|TRBV12-3/TRBV12-4
CASSQQVLNSPLHF
TGTGCCAGCAGTCAACAGGTTCTCAATTCACCCCTCCACTTT
>TRBJ1-2|many|NA|TRBV6-2/TRBV6-3
CASNGLTNYGYTF
TGTGCCAGCAATGGACTCACTAACTATGGCTACACCTTC
>TRBJ2-7|NA|TRBD1|TRBV10-3
CAISVETGSYEQYF
TGTGCCATCAGTGTTGAGACAGGGTCCTACGAGCAGTACTTC
>TRBJ2-2|many|NA|TRBV12-3/TRBV12-4
CASSLGGTTGELFF
TGTGCCAGCAGTTTAGGGGGTACAACCGGGGAGCTGTTTTTT
>TRBJ2-7|NA|TRBD2|TRBV6-5
CASTSQAGGVYEQYF
TGTGCCAGCACTTCCCAAGCCGGGGGGGTTTACGAGCAGTACTTC
>TRBJ1-2|NA|NA|TRBV5-6
CASSPREGIYGYTF
TGTGCCAGCAGCCCCCGGGAGGGAATCTATGGCTACACCTTC
>TRBJ1-6|many|NA|TRBV24-1
CATSHRASMPDSPLHF
TGTGCCACCAGTCACCGTGCAAGTATGCCTGATTCACCCCTCCACTTT
>TRBJ1-6|many|NA|TRBV29-1
CSVGLLGSENSPLHF
TGCAGCGTTGGTCTCTTGGGGTCGGAAAATTCACCCCTCCACTTT
>TRBJ2-5|few|NA|TRBV18
CASSATAQETQYF
TGTGCCAGCTCCGCGACAGCCCAAGAGACCCAGTACTTC
>TRBJ1-5|many|NA|TRBV24-1
CATSARANLGPQHF
TGTGCCACCTCCGCGCGGGCCAACCTTGGGCCCCAGCATTTT
>TRBJ2-7|many|NA|TRBV28
CASSLTHESYEQYF
TGTGCCAGCAGTTTAACCCACGAATCCTACGAGCAGTACTTC
>TRBJ1-5|many|NA|TRBV6-2/TRBV6-3
CASSTSGVQPQHF
TGTGCCAGCAGTACCTCAGGGGTCCAGCCCCAGCATTTT
>TRBJ2-7|NA|TRBD1|TRBV7-2
CASSLSRGLQYF
TGTGCCAGCAGCTTGTCGAGGGGGCTTCAGTACTTC
>TRBJ2-2|NA|TRBD2|TRBV27
CASSSLAGGPSGELFF
TGTGCCAGCAGTTCCTTAGCGGGAGGGCCTTCCGGGGAGCTGTTTTTT
>TRBJ2-2|many|NA|TRBV20-1
CSAREPGRATGELFF
TGCAGTGCTAGAGAGCCCGGTAGAGCCACCGGGGAGCTGTTTTTT
>TRBJ1-1|many|NA|TRBV27
CASGRTGPGPEAFF
TGTGCCAGCGGCAGGACCGGGCCTGGGCCTGAAGCTTTCTTT
>TRBJ1-2|many|TRBD1|TRBV12-3/TRBV12-4
CASSPRQGRNYGYTF
TGTGCCAGCAGCCCCCGACAGGGAAGAAACTATGGCTACACCTTC
>TRBJ2-2|many|TRBD2|TRBV19
CASSAGGPDTGELFF
TGTGCCAGTAGTGCGGGGGGGCCGGACACCGGGGAGCTGTTTTTT
>TRBJ1-1|many|NA|TRBV29-1
CSASPWTAAGNTEAFF
TGCAGCGCAAGTCCATGGACCGCCGCTGGGAACACTGAAGCTTTCTTT
>TRBJ1-2|many|TRBD1|TRBV29-1
CSVSGTVYGYTF
TGCAGCGTTTCCGGGACAGTCTATGGCTACACCTTC
>TRBJ2-7|few|NA|TRBV6-2/TRBV6-3
CASSYPLGEQYF
TGTGCCAGCAGCTACCCCTTAGGCGAGCAGTACTTC
>TRBJ1-3|few|NA|TRBV7-9
CASSPTSRNTIYF
TGTGCCAGCAGCCCGACCTCGAGAAACACCATATATTTT
>TRBJ1-2|NA|NA|TRBV28
CASIGGADYGYTF
TGTGCCAGCATCGGGGGGGCCGATTATGGCTACACCTTC
>TRBJ2-5|many|NA|TRBV20-1
CSASQLGYQETQYF
TGCAGTGCTAGCCAATTGGGGTACCAAGAGACCCAGTACTTC
>TRBJ1-3|many|TRBD1|TRBV2
CASSGPGQGPGFYSGNTIYF
TGTGCCAGCAGTGGCCCGGGACAGGGGCCCGGGTTCTACTCTGGAAACACCATATATTTT
>TRBJ1-6|NA|TRBD1|TRBV30
CAWDGTGDNSPLHF
TGTGCCTGGGACGGGACAGGGGATAATTCACCCCTCCACTTT